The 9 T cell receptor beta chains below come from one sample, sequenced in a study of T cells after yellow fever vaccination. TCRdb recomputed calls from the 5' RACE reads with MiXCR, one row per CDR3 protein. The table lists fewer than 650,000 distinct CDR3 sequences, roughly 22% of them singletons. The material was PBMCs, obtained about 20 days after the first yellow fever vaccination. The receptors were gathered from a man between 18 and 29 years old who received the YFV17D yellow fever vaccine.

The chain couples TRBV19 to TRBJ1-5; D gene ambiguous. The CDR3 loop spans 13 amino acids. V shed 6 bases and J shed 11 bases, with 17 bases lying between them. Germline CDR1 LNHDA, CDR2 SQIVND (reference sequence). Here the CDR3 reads CASSAARIGSQHF. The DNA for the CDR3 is TGTGCCAGTAGCGCAGCACGGATAGGGTCCCAGCATTTT. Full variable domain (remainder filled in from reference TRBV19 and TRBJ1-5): DGGITQSPKYLFRKEGQNVTLSCEQNLNHDAMYWYRQDPGQGLRLIYYSQIVNDFQKGDIAEGYSVSREKKESFPLTVTSAQKNPTAFYLCASSAARIGSQHFGDGTRLSIL.

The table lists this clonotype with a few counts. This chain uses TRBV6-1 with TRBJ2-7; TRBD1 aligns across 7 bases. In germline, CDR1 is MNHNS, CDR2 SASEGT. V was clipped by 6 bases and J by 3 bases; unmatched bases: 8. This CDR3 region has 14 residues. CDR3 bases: TGTGCCAGCAGGGAACCGGGACAGATCTACGAGCAGTACGTC. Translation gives CASREPGQIYEQYV.

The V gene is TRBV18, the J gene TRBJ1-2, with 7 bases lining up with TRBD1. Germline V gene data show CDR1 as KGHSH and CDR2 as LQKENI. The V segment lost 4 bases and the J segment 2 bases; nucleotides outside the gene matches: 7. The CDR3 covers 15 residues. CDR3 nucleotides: TGTGCCAGCTCACTCGACGCGGGACAGAACTATGGCTACACCTTC. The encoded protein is CASSLDAGQNYGYTF.

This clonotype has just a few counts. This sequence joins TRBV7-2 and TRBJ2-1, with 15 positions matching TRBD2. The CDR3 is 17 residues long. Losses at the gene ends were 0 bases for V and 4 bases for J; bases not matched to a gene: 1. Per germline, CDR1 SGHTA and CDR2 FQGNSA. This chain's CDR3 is CASSLAGTSGGYNEQFF. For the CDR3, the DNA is TGTGCCAGCAGCTTAGCGGGGACTAGCGGGGGGTACAATGAGCAGTTCTTC.

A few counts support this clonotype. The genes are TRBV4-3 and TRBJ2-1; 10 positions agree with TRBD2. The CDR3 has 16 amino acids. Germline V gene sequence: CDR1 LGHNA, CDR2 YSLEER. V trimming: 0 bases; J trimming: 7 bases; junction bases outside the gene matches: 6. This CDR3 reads CASSQDKGLAANEQFF. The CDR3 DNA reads TGCGCCAGCAGCCAAGATAAAGGACTAGCGGCGAATGAGCAGTTCTTC.

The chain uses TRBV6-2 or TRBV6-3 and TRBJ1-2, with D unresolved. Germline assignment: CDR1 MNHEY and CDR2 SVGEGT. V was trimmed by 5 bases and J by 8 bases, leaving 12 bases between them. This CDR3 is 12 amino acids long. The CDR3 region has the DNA TGTGCCAGCAGTCCTACTCTACCGGGCTACACCTTC. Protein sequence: CASSPTLPGYTF.

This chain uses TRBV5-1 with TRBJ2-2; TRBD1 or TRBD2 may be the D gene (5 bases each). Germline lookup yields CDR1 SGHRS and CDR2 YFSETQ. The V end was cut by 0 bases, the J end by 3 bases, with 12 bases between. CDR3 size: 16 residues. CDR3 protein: CASSLEGPRDTGELFF. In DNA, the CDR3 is TGCGCCAGCAGCTTGGAGGGACCTAGGGACACCGGGGAGCTGTTTTTT.

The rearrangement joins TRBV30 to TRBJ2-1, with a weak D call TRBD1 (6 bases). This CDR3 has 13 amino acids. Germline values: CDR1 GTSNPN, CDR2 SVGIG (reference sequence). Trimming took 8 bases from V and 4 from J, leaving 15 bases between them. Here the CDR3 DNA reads TGTGCCAAGTCGAGGGGGATGTACAATGAGCAGTTCTTC. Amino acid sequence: CAKSRGMYNEQFF.

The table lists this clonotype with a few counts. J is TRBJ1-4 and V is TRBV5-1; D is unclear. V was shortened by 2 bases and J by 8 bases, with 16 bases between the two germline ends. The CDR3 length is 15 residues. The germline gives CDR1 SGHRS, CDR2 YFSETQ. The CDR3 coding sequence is TGCGCCAGCAGCTTCGGTGTCCAGACGGGGGAAAAACTGTTTTTT. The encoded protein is CASSFGVQTGEKLFF.